Listed here is a single T cell receptor (beta chain). This sample is part of a study of blood T cell repertoires in COVID-19. Clones were read by immunoSEQ multiplex PCR, and TCRdb kept only the in-frame ones, dropping some. The data show 170,000 or so clones, approximately 87% seen once. Germline-derived CDR1 and CDR2 are MNHEY and SVGEGT. The ends lost 2 bases at V and 5 bases at J; junction bases unmatched: 9. The CDR3 is 16 amino acids. During active infection, Seattle patients enrolled and were then monitored through disease. The genes are TRBV6-2 or TRBV6-3 and TRBJ1-1; 9 positions match TRBD1. Specimen: peripheral blood. The source is a woman in her 70s with COVID-19, enrolled during active disease. The CDR3 DNA is TGTGCCAGCAGTTACGAGACAGGGGGGCTACGGACTGAAGCTTTCTTT. Amino acids: CASSYETGGLRTEAFF.